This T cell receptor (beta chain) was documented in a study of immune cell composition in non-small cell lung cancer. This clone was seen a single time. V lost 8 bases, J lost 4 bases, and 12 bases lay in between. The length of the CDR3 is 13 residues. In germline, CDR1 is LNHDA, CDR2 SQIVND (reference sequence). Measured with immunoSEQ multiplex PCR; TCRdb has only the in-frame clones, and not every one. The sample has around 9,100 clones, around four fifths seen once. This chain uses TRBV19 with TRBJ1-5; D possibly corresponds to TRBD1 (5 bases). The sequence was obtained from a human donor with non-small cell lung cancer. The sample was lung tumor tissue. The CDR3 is CASWERGNQPQHF. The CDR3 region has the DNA TGTGCCAGTTGGGAGAGGGGAAATCAGCCCCAGCATTTT.